The 25 T cell receptor beta chains below come from one sample, sequenced in a study of shared clonotypes between healthy human individuals. Clones were sequenced by immunoSEQ multiplex PCR, and TCRdb holds only the in-frame ones, with some missing. This table holds about 2.3 million clones, over 90% found once. Sequenced: naive CD4+ T cells from PBMCs. The subset denotes: CD45RA+ positively selected. Receptor source: a man younger than 35 in good health. Some clones in this sample may be carry-over from other donors' samples.

The rearrangement joins TRBV29-1 to TRBJ2-3, with TRBD2 as a possible D gene (6 bases). The CDR3 spans 13 residues. The germline V and J ends were trimmed by 6 bases and 0 bases, with 10 bases remaining between them. Germline-derived CDR1 and CDR2 are SQVTM and ANQGSEA. CDR3 amino acids: CSVTGRSTDTQYF. CDR3 coding DNA: TGCAGCGTCACCGGGAGAAGCACAGATACGCAGTATTTT.

The sample holds one count of this clone. CDR3 residues: CASSSQTENEQFF. CDR3 bases: TGCGCCAGCAGCTCGCAAACAGAGAATGAGCAGTTCTTC. The chain is built from TRBV5-1 and TRBJ2-1, with D unclear. V shed 3 bases and J shed 7 bases, with 11 bases lying between them. CDR3 length equals 13 residues. Per germline, CDR1 SGHRS and CDR2 YFSETQ.

V usage is TRBV19 and J usage is TRBJ1-1, with 7 bases that match TRBD1. Looked up from germline, CDR1 is LNHDA and CDR2 is SQIVND (reference sequence). The CDR3 length is 14 residues. The V gene end was trimmed by 7 bases and the J gene end by 3 bases; junction bases not matched to a gene: 8. In nucleotides, the CDR3 is TGTGCCAGTAAAGAGGGGGCAAGCCACACTGAAGCTTTCTTT. Translating gives CASKEGASHTEAFF.

The gene calls are TRBV5-1 and TRBJ1-2; TRBD1 aligns across 7 bases. The CDR3 covers 16 residues. From germline, CDR1 is SGHRS and CDR2 YFSETQ. The V segment lost 2 bases and the J segment 1 base; nucleotides outside the gene matches: 8. The CDR3 here is CASSFLRQGNNYGYTF. In nucleotides, the CDR3 is TGCGCCAGCAGCTTTTTAAGACAGGGAAATAACTATGGCTACACCTTC.

This clone is a singleton in its sample. V gene TRBV6-5 combines with J gene TRBJ2-5; no firm D call. This CDR3 spans 13 amino acids. V gave up 5 bases and J gave up 5 bases, with 12 bases separating them. CDR1 is MNHEY, CDR2 SVGAGI, per germline. CDR3 protein: CASSPGLRETQYF. The CDR3 DNA reads as TGTGCCAGCAGTCCCGGTCTGCGGGAGACCCAGTACTTC.

As to this clone: Different DNA sequences within this sample yield the same CDR3. The chain links TRBV6-5 to TRBJ2-3, with TRBD2 as a possible D gene (6 bases). The length of the CDR3 is 13 residues. CDR1 and CDR2 (germline): MNHEY, SVGAGI. The ends were cut back, 4 bases at V and 4 bases at J, with 9 bases in the middle. The CDR3 reads CASSSPGADTQYF. The DNA of the CDR3 is TGTGCCAGCAGTTCGCCGGGGGCAGATACGCAGTATTTT.

The rearrangement uses TRBV4-3 and TRBJ2-3, with 11 positions matching TRBD2. With V trimmed by 0 bases and J by 0 bases, 11 bases remained unmatched. The CDR3 runs to 20 residues. Germline values: CDR1 LGHNA, CDR2 YSLEER. The CDR3 is CASSQDSASGRPLSTDTQYF. CDR3 nucleotides: TGCGCCAGCAGCCAAGATTCGGCTAGCGGGAGGCCCCTAAGCACAGATACGCAGTATTTT.

The chain combines TRBV11-2 with TRBJ1-2; D is ambiguous. The CDR3 contains 15 residues. V lost 5 bases and J 3 bases, leaving 16 bases between the germline ends. The V gene's germline CDR1 is SGHAT and CDR2 FQNNGV. CDR3 protein: CASSPLARTDYGYTF. The CDR3 nucleotides are TGTGCCAGCAGCCCTTTGGCGCGAACGGACTATGGCTACACCTTC.

The chain recombines TRBV7-6 with TRBJ1-3, with D hard to call. V was clipped by 3 bases and J by 4 bases, with 4 bases between them. Germline loops: CDR1 SGHVS, CDR2 FNYEAQ. CDR3 length equals 12 residues. The CDR3: CASSFTGNTIYF. For the CDR3, the DNA is TGTGCCAGCAGCTTCACCGGAAACACCATATATTTT.

This clone occurred once. This chain connects TRBV5-4 to TRBJ2-7; D remains unclear. V was cut by 2 bases and J by 5 bases, with 17 bases left in between. This CDR3 region has 15 residues. Germline-derived CDR1 and CDR2 are SGHNT and YYREEE (reference sequence). CDR3 residues: CASSFRTNPVDEQYF. The CDR3 bases are TGTGCCAGCAGCTTTAGAACTAACCCGGTGGACGAGCAGTACTTC.

This clone occurred once. V is TRBV6-5 and J is TRBJ1-2; D gene unclear. CDR1 MNHEY and CDR2 SVGAGI come from the germline V gene. The CDR3 sequence is 13 residues long. V gave up 5 bases and J gave up 2 bases, with 9 bases separating them. CDR3 coding DNA: TGTGCCAGCAGTCGGGCGGGGAACTATGGCTACACCTTC. As protein: CASSRAGNYGYTF.

This clone was recorded once. The chain links TRBV13 to TRBJ2-1, with TRBD1 matching over 7 bases. The CDR3 spans 14 residues. The germline V gene encodes CDR1 PRHDT and CDR2 FYEKMQ (reference sequence). V lost 4 bases and J lost 6; bases outside the gene matches: 6. DNA of the CDR3: TGTGCCAGCAGCTGGAACAGGGGTGGCAATGAGCAGTTCTTC. Protein product: CASSWNRGGNEQFF. The full variable domain, its missing parts supplied by reference TRBV13 and TRBJ2-1, is AAGVIQSPRHLIKEKRETATLKCYPIPRHDTVYWYQQGPGQDPQFLISFYEKMQSDKGSIPDRFSAQQFSDYHSELNMSSLELGDSALYFCASSWNRGGNEQFFGPGTRLTVL.

This chain links TRBV6-5 with TRBJ2-7; the D gene is possibly TRBD2 (5 bases). Germline values: CDR1 MNHEY, CDR2 SVGAGI. Trimming removed 6 bases at V and 6 bases at J, with 21 bases between. There are 15 residues in the CDR3. CDR3 protein: CASSSGVVALSEQYF. The CDR3 nucleotides read TGTGCCAGCAGCTCCGGGGTGGTAGCCTTGAGCGAGCAGTACTTC.

This chain links TRBV6-6 with TRBJ2-6; D is unresolved. CDR1 and CDR2 from the germline V gene are MNHNY and SVGAGI (reference sequence). Trimming removed 2 bases at V and 0 bases at J, with 8 bases between. The CDR3 totals 16 residues. The CDR3 coding sequence is TGTGCCAGCAGTTACAGGGTCAACTCTGGGGCCAACGTCCTGACTTTC. The encoded protein is CASSYRVNSGANVLTF.

V is TRBV28 and J is TRBJ1-2; possible D gene TRBD1, 5 bases. CDR1 and CDR2 (germline): MDHEN, SYDVKM. The CDR3 extends over 15 amino acids. Trimming pared 6 bases from V and 4 bases from J, leaving 18 bases between. The CDR3 coding sequence is TGTGCCAGCAGCCGCCCCCCCGGGGGGAGCTATGGCTACACCTTC. Translation: CASSRPPGGSYGYTF.

This rearrangement joins TRBV6-5 to TRBJ1-3; the match to TRBD1 covers 7 bases. Germline V CDR1 and CDR2: MNHEY, SVGAGI. This CDR3 is built from 15 residues. J was trimmed by 3 bases and V by 5 bases; bases with no gene match: 7. Here the CDR3 reads CASSRQGLGGNTIYF. The CDR3, as DNA: TGTGCCAGCAGTCGACAGGGACTCGGTGGAAACACCATATATTTT.

The chain has TRBV6-6 and TRBJ2-1; D may be TRBD2 (6 bases). This CDR3 has 11 residues. Germline-derived CDR1 and CDR2 are MNHNY and SVGAGI (reference sequence). The V end lost 11 bases, the J end lost 3 bases, and 8 bases lay between the germline ends. The CDR3 reads CASGGYNEQFF. The CDR3 DNA sequence: TGTGCCTCCGGGGGCTACAATGAGCAGTTCTTC.

The V gene is TRBV7-2, the J gene TRBJ2-7; 9 bases match TRBD2. Trimming cost V 5 bases and J 6 bases; bases outside gene matches: 8. The CDR3 is 14 residues long. Germline CDR1 is SGHTA and CDR2 is FQGNSA. The CDR3, as DNA: TGTGCCAGCAGCCAAGCGGGAGGAATCCCCGAGCAGTACTTC. The encoded protein is CASSQAGGIPEQYF.

Here the CDR3 DNA reads TGTGCCAGCAGTTTAACTACAGGGGAGTGGGAGACCCAGTACTTC. Translating gives CASSLTTGEWETQYF. This chain connects TRBV28 to TRBJ2-5, with 7 bases aligning to TRBD1. Germline V gene lookup returns CDR1 MDHEN and CDR2 SYDVKM. The CDR3 is 15 amino acids. V shed 2 bases and J 5 bases; nucleotides not matched to a gene: 8.

Regarding this clone: The same CDR3 is also encoded by other DNA sequences in this sample. This chain joins TRBV28 and TRBJ1-2, with D possibly TRBD1 on 5 matching bases. This CDR3 has 12 residues. Germline V lookup: CDR1 MDHEN, CDR2 SYDVKM. The V end was cut by 6 bases, the J end by 5 bases, with 10 bases between. The CDR3 region has the DNA TGTGCCAGCAGCCTTGACAGATATGGCTACACCTTC. It encodes CASSLDRYGYTF.

The rearrangement links TRBV9 to TRBJ2-7; D is perhaps TRBD1 (6 bases). V lost 4 bases to trimming and J lost 5 bases, with 16 bases between them. The CDR3 spans 14 residues. The V gene's germline CDR1 is SGDLS and CDR2 YYNGEE. Here the CDR3 reads CASSPRDTGNEQYF. The CDR3 nucleotides read TGTGCCAGCAGCCCCCGGGACACGGGCAACGAGCAGTACTTC.

The CDR3 spells CSVESPLARKQYF. CDR3 bases: TGCAGCGTTGAATCACCACTAGCGAGAAAGCAGTATTTT. The V and J genes are TRBV29-1 and TRBJ2-3, with TRBD2 matching over 7 bases. The CDR3 runs to 13 residues. Unmatched junction bases numbered 10, after V lost 2 bases and J lost 11 bases. In germline, CDR1 is SQVTM, CDR2 ANQGSEA.

This clone was seen only once. Other DNA sequences in this sample translate to the same CDR3. CDR3 DNA sequence: TGTGCCAGCAGCCCAGGGGAGACCCAGTACTTC. This encodes CASSPGETQYF. This chain connects TRBV5-4 to TRBJ2-5, with D possibly TRBD1 on 5 matching bases. Germline V gene lookup returns CDR1 SGHNT and CDR2 YYREEE (reference sequence). The ends were cut back, 4 bases at V and 5 bases at J, with 6 bases in the middle. The CDR3 spans 11 residues.

The chain is built from TRBV6-1 and TRBJ1-1; 8 nucleotides align to TRBD1. The length of the CDR3 is 13 residues. CDR1 is MNHNS, CDR2 SASEGT, per germline. J lost 8 bases, V lost 6 bases, and 8 bases had no gene match. CDR3 DNA sequence: TGTGCCAGCAGGCCAACAGGGGGGGGAGAAGCTTTCTTT. Translating gives CASRPTGGGEAFF.

The chain combines TRBV4-1 with TRBJ2-2; TRBD2 matches 11 bases. Losses at the gene ends were 1 base for V and 8 bases for J; bases not matched to a gene: 3. The length of the CDR3 is 15 residues. CDR1 is MGHRA and CDR2 is YSYEKL in the germline V gene. In nucleotides, the CDR3 is TGCGCCAGCAGCCAAGGACTAGCGGGAAAAGGGGAGCTGTTTTTT. Its protein is CASSQGLAGKGELFF.